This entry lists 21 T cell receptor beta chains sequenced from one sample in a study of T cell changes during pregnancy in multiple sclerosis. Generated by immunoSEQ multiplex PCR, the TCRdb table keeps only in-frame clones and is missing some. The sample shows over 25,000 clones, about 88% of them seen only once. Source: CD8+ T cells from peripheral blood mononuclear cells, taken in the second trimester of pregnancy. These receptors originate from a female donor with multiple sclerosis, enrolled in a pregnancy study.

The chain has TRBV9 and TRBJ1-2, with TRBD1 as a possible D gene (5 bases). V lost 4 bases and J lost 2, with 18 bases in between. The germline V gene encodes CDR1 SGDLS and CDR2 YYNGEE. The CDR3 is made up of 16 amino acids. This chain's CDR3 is CASSQARDPMNYGYTF. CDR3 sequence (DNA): TGTGCCAGCAGCCAGGCCAGGGATCCCATGAACTATGGCTACACCTTC.

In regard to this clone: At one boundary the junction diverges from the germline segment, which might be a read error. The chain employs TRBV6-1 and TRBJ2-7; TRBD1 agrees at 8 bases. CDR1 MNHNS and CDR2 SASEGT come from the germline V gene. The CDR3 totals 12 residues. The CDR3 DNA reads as TGTGCCAGCAGAACAGGGGGTCTCAAACACGAATTC. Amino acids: CASRTGGLKHEF.

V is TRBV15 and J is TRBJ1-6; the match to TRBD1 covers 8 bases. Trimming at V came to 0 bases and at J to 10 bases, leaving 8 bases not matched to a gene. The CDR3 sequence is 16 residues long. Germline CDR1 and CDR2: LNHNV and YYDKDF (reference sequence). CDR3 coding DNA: TGTGCCACCAGCAGAGATAGGACAGGGACAGGATCACCCCTCCACTTT. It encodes CATSRDRTGTGSPLHF.

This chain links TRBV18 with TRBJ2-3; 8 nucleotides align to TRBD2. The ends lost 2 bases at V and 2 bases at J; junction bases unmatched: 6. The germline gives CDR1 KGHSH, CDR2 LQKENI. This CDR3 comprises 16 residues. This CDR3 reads CASSPGVRGATDTQYF. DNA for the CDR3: TGTGCCAGCTCACCAGGTGTGCGGGGGGCCACAGATACGCAGTATTTT.

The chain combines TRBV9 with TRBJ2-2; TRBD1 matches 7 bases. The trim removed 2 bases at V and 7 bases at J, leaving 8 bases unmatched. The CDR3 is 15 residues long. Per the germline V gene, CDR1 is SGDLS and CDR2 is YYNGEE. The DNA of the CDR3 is TGTGCCAGCAGCGTTAGACAGGGTCTATTCGGGGAGCTGTTTTTT. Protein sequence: CASSVRQGLFGELFF.

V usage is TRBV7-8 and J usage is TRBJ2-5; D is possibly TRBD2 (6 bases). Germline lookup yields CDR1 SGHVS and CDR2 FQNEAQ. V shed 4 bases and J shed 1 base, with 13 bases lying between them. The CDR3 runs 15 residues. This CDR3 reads CASSSRGDSQETQYF. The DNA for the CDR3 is TGTGCCAGCAGCTCCCGAGGGGACTCCCAAGAGACCCAGTACTTC.

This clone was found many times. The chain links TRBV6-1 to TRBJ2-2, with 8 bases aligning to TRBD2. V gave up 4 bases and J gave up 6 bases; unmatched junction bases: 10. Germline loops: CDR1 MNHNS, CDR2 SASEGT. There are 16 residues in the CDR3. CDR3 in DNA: TGTGCCAGCAGTGCCTATAGGCGGGGGGCCTCCGGGGAGCTGTTTTTT. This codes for CASSAYRRGASGELFF.

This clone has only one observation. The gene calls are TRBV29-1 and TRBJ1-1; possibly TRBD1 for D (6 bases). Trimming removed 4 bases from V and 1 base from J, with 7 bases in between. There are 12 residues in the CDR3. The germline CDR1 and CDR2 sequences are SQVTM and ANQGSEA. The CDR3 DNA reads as TGCAGCGTTGTGGGACAGAACACTGAAGCTTTCTTT. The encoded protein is CSVVGQNTEAFF.

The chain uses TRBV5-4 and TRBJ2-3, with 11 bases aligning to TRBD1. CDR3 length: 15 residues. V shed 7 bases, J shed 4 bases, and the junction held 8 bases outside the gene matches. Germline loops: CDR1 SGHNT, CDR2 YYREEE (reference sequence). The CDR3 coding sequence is TGTGCCAGCGGGAGGGACAGGGGGAGCGCAGATACGCAGTATTTT. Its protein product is CASGRDRGSADTQYF.

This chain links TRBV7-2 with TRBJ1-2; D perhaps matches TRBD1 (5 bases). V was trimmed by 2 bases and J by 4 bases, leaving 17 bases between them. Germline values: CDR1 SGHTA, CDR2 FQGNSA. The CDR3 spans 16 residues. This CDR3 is CASSLSRGQSFYGYTF. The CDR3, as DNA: TGTGCCAGCAGCTTATCACGTGGACAAAGCTTCTATGGCTACACCTTC.

The CDR3 region has the DNA TGTGCCTGGAGTTCGGGGGGGCCGGTTAATGAAAAACTGTTTTTT. Its translation: CAWSSGGPVNEKLFF. The chain employs TRBV30 and TRBJ1-4; D possibly corresponds to TRBD1 (6 bases). V was cut by 2 bases and J by 4 bases, with 14 bases left in between. Germline V gives CDR1 GTSNPN, CDR2 SVGIG (reference sequence). CDR3 length: 15 residues.

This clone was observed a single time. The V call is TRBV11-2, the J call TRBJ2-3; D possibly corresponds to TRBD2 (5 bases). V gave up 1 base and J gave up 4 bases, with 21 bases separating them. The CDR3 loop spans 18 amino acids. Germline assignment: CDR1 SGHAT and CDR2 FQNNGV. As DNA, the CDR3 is TGTGCCAGCAGCTTAGTTTTGATCGGGGTAGTAGTCGCAGATACGCAGTATTTT. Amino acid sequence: CASSLVLIGVVVADTQYF.

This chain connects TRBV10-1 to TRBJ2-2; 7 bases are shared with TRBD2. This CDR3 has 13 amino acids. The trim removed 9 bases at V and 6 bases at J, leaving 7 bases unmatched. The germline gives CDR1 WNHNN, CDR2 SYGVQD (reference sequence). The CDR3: CASSTSEAGELFF. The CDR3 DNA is TGCGCCAGTTCCACTAGCGAGGCCGGGGAGCTGTTTTTT.

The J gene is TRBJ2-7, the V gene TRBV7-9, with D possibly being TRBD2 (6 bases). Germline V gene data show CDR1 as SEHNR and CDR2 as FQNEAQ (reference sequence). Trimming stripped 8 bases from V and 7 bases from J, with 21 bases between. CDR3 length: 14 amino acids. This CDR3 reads CASSPGERWGEQYF. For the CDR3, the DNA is TGTGCCAGCTCACCGGGGGAGCGATGGGGAGAGCAGTACTTC.

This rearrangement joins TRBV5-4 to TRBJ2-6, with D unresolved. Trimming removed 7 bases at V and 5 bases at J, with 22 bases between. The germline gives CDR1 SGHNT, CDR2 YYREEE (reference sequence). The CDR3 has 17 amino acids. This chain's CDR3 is CASLRLVRQSRANVLTF. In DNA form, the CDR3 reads TGTGCCAGCCTGCGCCTCGTCAGACAAAGTCGGGCCAACGTCCTGACTTTC.

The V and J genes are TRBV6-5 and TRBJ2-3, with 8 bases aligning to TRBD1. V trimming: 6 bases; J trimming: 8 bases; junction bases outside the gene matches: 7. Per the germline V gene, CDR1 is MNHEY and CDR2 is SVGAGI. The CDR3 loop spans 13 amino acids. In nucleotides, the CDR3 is TGTGCCAGCAGCCTGGACAGGGAGGCTACGCAGTATTTT. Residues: CASSLDREATQYF.

The chain's CDR3 is CATSQPETPYGYTF. CDR3 nucleotides: TGTGCCACCAGCCAACCCGAGACACCTTATGGCTACACCTTC. The J gene is TRBJ1-2, the V gene TRBV15; D uncertain. Looked up from germline, CDR1 is LNHNV and CDR2 is YYDKDF (reference sequence). The CDR3 runs to 14 residues. V lost 5 bases, J lost 5 bases, and 15 bases lay in between.

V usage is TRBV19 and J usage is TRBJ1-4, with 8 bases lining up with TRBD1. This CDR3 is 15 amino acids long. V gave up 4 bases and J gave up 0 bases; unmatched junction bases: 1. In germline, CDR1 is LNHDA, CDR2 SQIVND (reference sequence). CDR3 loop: CASSRGQATNEKLFF. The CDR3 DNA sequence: TGTGCCAGTAGTAGGGGACAGGCAACTAATGAAAAACTGTTTTTT.

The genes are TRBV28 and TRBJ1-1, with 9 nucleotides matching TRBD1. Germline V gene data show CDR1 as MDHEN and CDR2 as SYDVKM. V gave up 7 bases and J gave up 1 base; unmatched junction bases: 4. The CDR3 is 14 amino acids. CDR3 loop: CASTRQGENTEAFF. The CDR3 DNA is TGTGCCAGCACCCGACAGGGGGAGAACACTGAAGCTTTCTTT. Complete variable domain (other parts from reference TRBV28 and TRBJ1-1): DVKVTQSSRYLVKRTGEKVFLECVQDMDHENMFWYRQDPGLGLRLIYFSYDVKMKEKGDIPEGYSVSREKKERFSLILESASTNQTSMYLCASTRQGENTEAFFGQGTRLTVV.

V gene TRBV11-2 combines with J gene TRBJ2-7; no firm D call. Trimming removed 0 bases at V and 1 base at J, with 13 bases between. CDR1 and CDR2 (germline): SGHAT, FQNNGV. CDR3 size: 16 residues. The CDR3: CASSLELGGASYEQYF. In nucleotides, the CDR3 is TGTGCCAGCAGCTTAGAGCTGGGTGGAGCTTCCTACGAGCAGTACTTC.

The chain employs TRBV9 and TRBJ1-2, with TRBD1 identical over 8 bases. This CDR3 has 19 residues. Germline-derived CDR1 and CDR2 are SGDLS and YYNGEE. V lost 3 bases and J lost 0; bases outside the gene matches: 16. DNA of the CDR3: TGTGCCAGCAGCGCTCAGGGGGCCGAGGACATCGTACCTAACTATGGCTACACCTTC. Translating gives CASSAQGAEDIVPNYGYTF.